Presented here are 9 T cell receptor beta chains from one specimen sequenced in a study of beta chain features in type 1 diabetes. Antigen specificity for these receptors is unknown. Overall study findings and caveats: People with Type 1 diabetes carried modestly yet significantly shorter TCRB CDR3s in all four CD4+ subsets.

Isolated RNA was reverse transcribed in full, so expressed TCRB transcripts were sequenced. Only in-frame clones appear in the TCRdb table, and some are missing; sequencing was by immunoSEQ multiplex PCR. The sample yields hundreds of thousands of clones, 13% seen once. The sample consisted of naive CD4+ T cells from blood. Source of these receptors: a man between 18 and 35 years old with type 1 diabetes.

In DNA form, the CDR3 reads TGCAGCGTTGGGTCAGGGGCTGGAAACACCATATATTTT. The encoded protein is CSVGSGAGNTIYF. The rearrangement joins TRBV29-1 to TRBJ1-3, with D possibly being TRBD1 (6 bases). V lost 4 bases and J 2 bases, leaving 9 bases between the germline ends. CDR3 length: 13 residues. Germline CDR1 is SQVTM and CDR2 is ANQGSEA.

CDR3 in amino acids: CASSLYRNTQYF. CDR3 coding DNA: TGTGCCAGCAGTTTATACAGGAATACGCAGTATTTT. V and J are TRBV28 and TRBJ2-3, with a tentative D call TRBD1 (5 bases). Germline V gene data show CDR1 as MDHEN and CDR2 as SYDVKM. Trimming removed 1 base from V and 7 bases from J, with 6 bases in between. CDR3 size: 12 residues.

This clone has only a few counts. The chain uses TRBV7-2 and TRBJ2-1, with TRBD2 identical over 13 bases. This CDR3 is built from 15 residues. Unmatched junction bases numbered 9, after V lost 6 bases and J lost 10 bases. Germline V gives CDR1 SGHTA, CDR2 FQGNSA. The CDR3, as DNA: TGTGCCAGCAGGCAACAACTAGCGGGGGGGCGCGAGCAGTTCTTC. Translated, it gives CASRQQLAGGREQFF.

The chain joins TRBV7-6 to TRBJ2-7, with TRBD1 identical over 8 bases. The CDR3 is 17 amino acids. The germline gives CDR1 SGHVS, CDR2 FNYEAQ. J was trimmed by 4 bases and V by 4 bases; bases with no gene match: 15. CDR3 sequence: CASSSGTGGSLTYEQYF. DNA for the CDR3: TGTGCCAGCAGCTCCGGGACAGGAGGAAGCTTGACTTACGAGCAGTACTTC.

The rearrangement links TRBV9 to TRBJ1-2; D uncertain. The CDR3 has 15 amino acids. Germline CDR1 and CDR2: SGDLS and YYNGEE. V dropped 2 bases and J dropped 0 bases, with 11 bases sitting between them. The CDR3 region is CASSVVEGSNYGYTF. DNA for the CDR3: TGTGCCAGCAGCGTCGTGGAGGGATCTAACTATGGCTACACCTTC.

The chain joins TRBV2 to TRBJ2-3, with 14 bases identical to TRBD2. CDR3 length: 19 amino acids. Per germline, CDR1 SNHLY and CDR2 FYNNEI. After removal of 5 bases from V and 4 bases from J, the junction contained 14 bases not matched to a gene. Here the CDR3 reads CASSHRLAGGPGVPDTQYF. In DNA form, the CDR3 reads TGTGCCAGCAGTCACAGACTAGCGGGGGGGCCTGGGGTCCCAGATACGCAGTATTTT.

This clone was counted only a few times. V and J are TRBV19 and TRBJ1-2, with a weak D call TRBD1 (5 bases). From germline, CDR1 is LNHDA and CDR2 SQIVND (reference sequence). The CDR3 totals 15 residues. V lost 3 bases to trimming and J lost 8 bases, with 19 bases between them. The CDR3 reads CASSISRGRSSGYTF. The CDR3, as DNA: TGTGCCAGTAGTATCTCCCGGGGACGGTCGTCAGGCTACACCTTC.

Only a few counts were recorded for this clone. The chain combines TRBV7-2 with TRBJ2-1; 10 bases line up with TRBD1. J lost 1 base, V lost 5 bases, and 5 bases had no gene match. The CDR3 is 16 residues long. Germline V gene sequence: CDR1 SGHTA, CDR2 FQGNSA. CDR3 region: CASSLPGQGSYNEQFF. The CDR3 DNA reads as TGTGCCAGCAGCCTTCCGGGACAGGGGTCCTACAATGAGCAGTTCTTC. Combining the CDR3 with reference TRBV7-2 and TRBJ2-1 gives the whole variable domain GAGVSQSPSNKVTEKGKDVELRCDPISGHTALYWYRQSLGQGLEFLIYFQGNSAPDKSGLPSDRFSAERTGGSVSTLTIQRTQQEDSAVYLCASSLPGQGSYNEQFFGPGTRLTVL.

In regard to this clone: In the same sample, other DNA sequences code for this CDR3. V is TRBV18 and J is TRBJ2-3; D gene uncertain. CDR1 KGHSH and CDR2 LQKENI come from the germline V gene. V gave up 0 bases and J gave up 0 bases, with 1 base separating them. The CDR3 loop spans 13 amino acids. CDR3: CASSPPSTDTQYF. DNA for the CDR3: TGTGCCAGCTCACCACCCAGCACAGATACGCAGTATTTT.